A single T cell receptor beta chain is shown here with its context. Its antigen remains unknown. Primed by a sample-barcoded 5' primer and a J-beta primer mix, a second PCR proceeded for roughly 6 to 12 cycles. A minimum of 3 million CDR3-containing paired-end reads was obtained for each sample. Each CDR3 protein is one row after TCRdb ran MiXCR on the 5' RACE reads. The sample carries approximately 2,000,000 distinct CDR3 sequences, around 40% recorded once. Isolation of PBMCs gave at least 7 million cells per sample. These data come from a study of blood T cells in healthy people across ages. With 7 bases removed from V and 3 bases from J, the gap between germline ends came to 15 bases. Germline lookup yields CDR1 SQVTM and CDR2 ANQGSEA. This CDR3 spans 13 amino acids. Findings and limits, study-wide: Versus aged donors, long-lived donors had higher diversity and more naive CD4+ cells. Bulk PBMC profiling left naive and antigen-experienced comparisons inconclusive.

This TCR came from a human donor in good health. This sequence joins TRBV29-1 and TRBJ2-5, with no clear D. Sequences were obtained from blood. CDR3 DNA: TGCAGCGATACCCCGGGCTCTGAAGAGACCCAGTACTTC. Its translation: CSDTPGSEETQYF.